These 14 T cell receptor beta chains came from one sample sequenced in a study of blood T cell repertoires in COVID-19. Generated by immunoSEQ multiplex PCR, the TCRdb table keeps only in-frame clones and is missing some. The profile shows about 150,000 clones, 80% to 90% of them singletons. Specimen: peripheral blood. These receptors all come from a man older than 75 with acute or convalescent COVID-19.

The chain links TRBV27 to TRBJ1-3; D remains unclear. Deletions cut 2 bases from V and 0 bases from J, with 5 bases between. Germline V gene lookup returns CDR1 MNHEY and CDR2 SMNVEV (reference sequence). The CDR3 length is 14 residues. The CDR3 is CASSLAASGNTIYF. CDR3 nucleotide sequence: TGTGCCAGCAGTTTAGCGGCCTCTGGAAACACCATATATTTT.

The rearrangement uses TRBV19 and TRBJ1-4, with 10 positions matching TRBD1. Germline CDR1 LNHDA, CDR2 SQIVND (reference sequence). V lost 7 bases and J lost 13; bases outside the gene matches: 6. There are 12 residues in the CDR3. The DNA of the CDR3 is TGTGCCAGTACTGACAGGGGGCGGGGACTGTTTTTT. Residues: CASTDRGRGLFF.

This sequence joins TRBV18 and TRBJ1-3; D possibly corresponds to TRBD1 (6 bases). V shed 3 bases and J shed 2 bases, with 11 bases lying between them. CDR3 length: 15 residues. Germline V gene lookup returns CDR1 KGHSH and CDR2 LQKENI. The CDR3 DNA reads as TGTGCCAGCTCACCCGGGACATCAGCTGGAAACACCATATATTTT. It encodes CASSPGTSAGNTIYF.

The chain links TRBV6-6 to TRBJ2-1, with 7 bases matching TRBD2. In germline, CDR1 is MNHNY, CDR2 SVGAGI (reference sequence). CDR3 size: 18 residues. V lost 5 bases to trimming and J lost 4 bases; unmatched junction nucleotides: 17. The CDR3 sequence is CASSLGVIAGTRYNEQFF. As DNA, the CDR3 is TGTGCCAGCAGTCTGGGGGTGATAGCGGGTACTAGGTACAATGAGCAGTTCTTC.

The chain combines TRBV5-8 with TRBJ2-1; TRBD2 matches at 7 bases. Per the germline V gene, CDR1 is SGHTS and CDR2 is YDEGEE. This CDR3 spans 17 amino acids. Trimming removed 0 bases from V and 4 bases from J; junction bases left unmatched: 10. CDR3: CASSLDVLTSSYNEQFF. CDR3 DNA: TGTGCCAGCAGCTTGGACGTGTTGACTAGCAGTTACAATGAGCAGTTCTTC.

The chain links TRBV6-1 to TRBJ1-6; D perhaps matches TRBD1 (5 bases). Germline loops: CDR1 MNHNS, CDR2 SASEGT. V gave up 2 bases and J gave up 9 bases, with 14 bases separating them. The CDR3 length is 15 residues. DNA of the CDR3: TGTGCCAGCAGTGAAAGGTCCCAGGGCACTTCACCCCTCCACTTT. It yields the protein CASSERSQGTSPLHF.

The chain uses TRBV3-1 (or the pseudogene TRBV3-2) and TRBJ1-1; D remains unclear. CDR1 is LGHDT, CDR2 YNNKEL, per germline (reference sequence). The CDR3 runs 13 residues. V was cut by 4 bases and J by 2 bases, with 8 bases left in between. This chain's CDR3 is CASSRADNTEAFF. CDR3 bases: TGTGCCAGCAGCCGGGCAGACAACACTGAAGCTTTCTTT.

The chain employs TRBV5-1 and TRBJ1-4; 10 nucleotides align to TRBD1. Germline V gene data show CDR1 as SGHRS and CDR2 as YFSETQ. The CDR3 is 14 amino acids. After removal of 5 bases from V and 5 bases from J, the junction contained 3 bases not matched to a gene. The CDR3 region is CASRGDRGNEKLFF. The CDR3 region has the DNA TGCGCCAGCAGAGGGGACAGGGGCAATGAAAAACTGTTTTTT.

The chain links TRBV11-2 to TRBJ1-4, with TRBD1 matching over 8 bases. Germline values: CDR1 SGHAT, CDR2 FQNNGV. V trimming: 4 bases; J trimming: 8 bases; junction bases outside the gene matches: 9. The CDR3 is 15 residues long. CDR3 sequence (DNA): TGTGCCAGCAGCTCGAGGACAGGGAAGATCGAAAAACTGTTTTTT. Protein sequence: CASSSRTGKIEKLFF.

The V gene is TRBV28, the J gene TRBJ1-5, with D possibly being TRBD1 (5 bases). Germline lookup yields CDR1 MDHEN and CDR2 SYDVKM. The CDR3 totals 15 residues. The ends were cut back, 1 base at V and 1 base at J, with 8 bases in the middle. The CDR3 loop is CASSLSGVSNQPQHF. The CDR3 DNA sequence: TGTGCCAGCAGTTTATCGGGGGTCAGCAATCAGCCCCAGCATTTT.

The chain has TRBV7-3 and TRBJ1-1; D may be TRBD1 (5 bases). Germline loops: CDR1 SGHTA, CDR2 FQGTGA. The V and J ends lost 5 bases and 3 bases respectively, with 13 bases between them. There are 14 residues in the CDR3. The CDR3, as DNA: TGTGCCAGCAGCCATGGGAAAGGGGACACTGAAGCTTTCTTT. Protein product: CASSHGKGDTEAFF.

The V call is TRBV27, the J call TRBJ1-6; D not resolved. Trimming took 3 bases from V and 4 from J, leaving 7 bases between them. This CDR3 is 14 amino acids long. Germline V gene lookup returns CDR1 MNHEY and CDR2 SMNVEV (reference sequence). CDR3 DNA sequence: TGTGCCAGCAGTTTCGCAGGATATAATTCACCCCTCCACTTT. This codes for CASSFAGYNSPLHF.

The chain couples TRBV5-1 to TRBJ2-3; TRBD2 agrees at 11 bases. The trim removed 4 bases at V and 4 bases at J, leaving 8 bases unmatched. The CDR3 consists of 16 residues. Germline loops: CDR1 SGHRS, CDR2 YFSETQ. As DNA, the CDR3 is TGCGCCAGCAGCGCGGGACTAGCGGCTACGGCAGATACGCAGTATTTT. This codes for CASSAGLAATADTQYF.

V is TRBV19 and J is TRBJ2-7; 8 bases are a match to TRBD1. Germline V gene sequence: CDR1 LNHDA, CDR2 SQIVND (reference sequence). J was trimmed by 3 bases and V by 10 bases; bases with no gene match: 8. The CDR3 runs 13 residues. CDR3 residues: CATKEGQGYEQYF. Written as DNA, the CDR3 is TGTGCCACTAAAGAAGGACAGGGCTACGAGCAGTACTTC.